Following are 27 T cell receptor beta chains from one sample sequenced in a study of blood T cells in healthy people across ages. A second PCR, run for roughly 7 to 11 cycles, used a sample-barcoded 5' primer plus a J-beta primer mix. Each CDR3 protein gets one entry after TCRdb re-called the 5' RACE reads with MiXCR. The data contain more than 800,000 distinct CDR3 sequences, 25% to 35% of them singletons. The sample consisted of blood. The source of these receptors is a woman aged 80 or over in good health.

With regard to this clonotype: Given a much more abundant clone one base away, this may be a read error. The CDR3, as DNA: TGTGCCAGCAGCTTGACCATGACAGGCCGCCCTGGGGCCAACGTCCTGACTTTC. It codes for CASSLTMTGRPGANVLTF. V is TRBV7-2 and J is TRBJ2-6; possible D gene TRBD1, 6 bases. Germline values: CDR1 SGHTA, CDR2 FQGNSA. The V end was cut by 3 bases, the J end by 2 bases, with 17 bases between. The CDR3 contains 18 residues.

Concerning this clonotype itself: One end of the junction fails to match germline, which may point to a read error. The chain has TRBV18 and TRBJ1-1; D ambiguous. This CDR3 is 14 amino acids long. Germline CDR1 KGHSH, CDR2 LQKENI. The CDR3 spells CASSPNKGATEVFF. CDR3 DNA: TGTGCCAGCTCACCAAATAAGGGAGCTACTGAAGTTTTCTTT.

The chain has TRBV12-3 or TRBV12-4 and TRBJ1-2; no clear D gene. The CDR3 is 14 amino acids. V dropped 5 bases and J dropped 7 bases, with 17 bases sitting between them. CDR3 protein: CASSPQVSGSGYTF. CDR3 in DNA: TGTGCCAGCAGTCCCCAAGTTTCGGGGTCTGGCTACACCTTC.

This clonotype was seen ten or more times. This sequence joins TRBV7-9 and TRBJ2-7, with D maybe TRBD1 (6 bases). This CDR3 region has 14 residues. V lost 1 base and J lost 3, with 10 bases in between. The germline gives CDR1 SEHNR, CDR2 FQNEAQ (reference sequence). CDR3 loop: CASSLGTARYEQYF. The CDR3 DNA is TGTGCCAGCAGCTTAGGGACAGCCCGCTACGAGCAGTACTTC.

As to this clonotype: One junction end does not reproduce the germline sequence, and a read error may be involved. V gene TRBV2 combines with J gene TRBJ2-7, with D possibly matching TRBD1 (5 bases). CDR1 and CDR2 (germline): SNHLY, FYNNEI. The CDR3 covers 13 residues. The CDR3 DNA reads as TGTGCCACTACCAAGACAGATTCCTATGAGCAGTACTTC. It encodes CATTKTDSYEQYF.

The chain employs TRBV29-1 and TRBJ1-2; weak D call: TRBD1 (6 bases). The CDR3 totals 17 residues. Trimming left V 3 bases short and J 3 bases short, with 23 bases between. Germline V lookup: CDR1 SQVTM, CDR2 ANQGSEA. CDR3 nucleotides: TGCAGCGTTGAGCGGCAGGGGACCCTAAGGGGTTACTATGGCTACACCTTC. Residues: CSVERQGTLRGYYGYTF.

This clonotype was recorded many times. This chain joins TRBV4-3 and TRBJ1-1; D is unresolved. The CDR3 contains 13 residues. Trimming shortened V by 0 bases and J by 1 base, and 3 bases separated the two germline ends. Germline assignment: CDR1 LGHNA and CDR2 YSLEER. The CDR3 region has the DNA TGCGCCAGCAGCCAAGATAGGAACACTGAAGCTTTCTTT. Encoded protein: CASSQDRNTEAFF.

V gene TRBV19 combines with J gene TRBJ1-1; the match to TRBD1 covers 8 bases. Per the germline V gene, CDR1 is LNHDA and CDR2 is SQIVND (reference sequence). This CDR3 region has 13 residues. Trimming removed 9 bases from V and 5 bases from J; junction bases left unmatched: 8. CDR3 amino acids: CASIDRGQTEAFF. CDR3 nucleotide sequence: TGTGCCAGCATCGACAGGGGTCAGACTGAAGCTTTCTTT.

Regarding this clonotype: This may arise from a read error, as a much more abundant clone is one base away. The J gene is TRBJ1-1, the V gene TRBV5-1; unclear D gene. Germline V CDR1 and CDR2: SGHRS, YFSETQ. The CDR3 extends over 14 amino acids. CDR3 protein: CARSLEMGDTEAFF. CDR3 in DNA: TGCGCCCGCAGCTTGGAAATGGGAGACACTGAAGCTTTCTTT.

At least ten counts were recorded for this clonotype. CDR3: CASSLNRDSPNEQFF. The CDR3 coding sequence is TGTGCCAGCAGCTTAAACCGGGACAGTCCCAATGAGCAGTTCTTC. The chain has TRBV11-3 and TRBJ2-1; the match to TRBD1 covers 7 bases. Trimming removed 2 bases from V and 6 bases from J; junction bases left unmatched: 7. Germline V gene sequence: CDR1 SGHNT, CDR2 YENEEA. The CDR3 length is 15 residues.

Of note for this clonotype: The junction departs from germline at one end; a sequencing error may be responsible. The J gene is TRBJ2-7, the V gene TRBV7-2; possibly TRBD1 for D (6 bases). The CDR3 consists of 13 residues. Germline assignment: CDR1 SGHTA and CDR2 FQGNSA. CDR3 sequence: CAGSSGQLYERYF. The CDR3 DNA reads as TGTGCCGGCAGCTCTGGACAGTTGTACGAGCGGTACTTC.

The rearrangement uses TRBV6-2 or TRBV6-3 and TRBJ2-2, with D possibly being TRBD1 (5 bases). Germline CDR1 reads MNHEY; CDR2 reads SVGEGT. The CDR3 is 15 amino acids. Trimming shortened V by 0 bases and J by 2 bases, and 7 bases separated the two germline ends. CDR3 nucleotides: TGTGCCAGCAGTTACTCAGGGGCTAACACCGGGGAGCTGTTTTTT. Translating it yields CASSYSGANTGELFF.

Concerning this clonotype: This may stem from a read error, because a much larger clone lies one nucleotide away. This sequence joins TRBV28 and TRBJ2-7; TRBD1 aligns across 7 bases. V dropped 5 bases and J dropped 7; count of bases not matched to a gene: 11. The CDR3 has 14 residues. Per the germline V gene, CDR1 is MDHEN and CDR2 is SYDVKM. The CDR3, as DNA: TGTGCCAGCAGTCTCACCGACAGGGTGGATGAGCAGTACTTC. Translating gives CASSLTDRVDEQYF.

In this sample, this clonotype turned up many times. This chain connects TRBV6-2 or TRBV6-3 to TRBJ2-4; TRBD2 is a possible D gene (7 bases). V was shortened by 8 bases and J by 10 bases, with 15 bases between the two germline ends. This CDR3 region has 12 residues. The V gene's germline CDR1 is MNHEY and CDR2 SVGEGT. The CDR3 bases are TGTGCCAGCCGGGCGGGGGCTTCTATTCAGTACTTC. Its protein product is CASRAGASIQYF.

With regard to this clonotype: With a much larger clone just one base away, this may be a read error. V and J are TRBV11-3 and TRBJ1-2, with no clear D. Per germline, CDR1 SGHNT and CDR2 YENEEA. CDR3 length: 13 residues. CDR3 amino acids: CAGSLDLFNGYTF. CDR3 nucleotide sequence: TGTGCCGGCAGCTTAGATCTATTTAATGGTTACACCTTC.

This sequence joins TRBV6-1 and TRBJ1-2, with a possible D match to TRBD1 (5 bases). CDR1 and CDR2 from the germline V gene are MNHNS and SASEGT. This CDR3 comprises 15 residues. Trimming took off 2 bases at V and 4 bases at J, with 14 bases between the two ends. The CDR3 loop reads CASSEFPGMPYGYTF. The CDR3 region has the DNA TGTGCCAGCAGTGAATTCCCAGGGATGCCCTATGGCTACACCTTC.

A note on this clonotype: A much larger clone differs from this one at a single base, so this may be a read error. V gene TRBV5-1 combines with J gene TRBJ2-5; no firm D call. Trimming stripped 2 bases from V and 2 bases from J, with 7 bases between. CDR1 and CDR2 from the germline V gene are SGHRS and YFSETQ. The CDR3 runs 13 residues. In DNA form, the CDR3 reads TGCGCCAGCAGCTTCACCCTTCAAGAGACCCAGTACTTC. It codes for CASSFTLQETQYF.

This clonotype occurred many times. The chain carries TRBV20-1 and TRBJ1-2, with 7 bases that match TRBD1. Germline V gives CDR1 DFQATT, CDR2 SNEGSKA (reference sequence). This CDR3 comprises 12 residues. V trimming: 3 bases; J trimming: 8 bases; junction bases outside the gene matches: 6. The CDR3 DNA sequence: TGCAGTGCTAGCCCCCCGACAGGGGGCTACACCTTC. Translated, it gives CSASPPTGGYTF.

Remarks on this clonotype: It may be a read error: a sequence one base away is much more abundant. The V gene is TRBV12-3 or TRBV12-4, the J gene TRBJ2-7; D unclear. Trimming took off 4 bases at V and 5 bases at J, with 9 bases between the two ends. This CDR3 has 12 amino acids. CDR3 nucleotide sequence: TGTGCCAGCAGTTCTGGGTGCGACGAGCAGTACTTC. It codes for CASSSGCDEQYF.

The chain joins TRBV12-3 or TRBV12-4 to TRBJ2-5; no clear D. V was pared by 6 bases and J by 9 bases, with 14 bases between. This CDR3 contains 12 residues. The CDR3 region is CASRAMSRAQYF. The CDR3 DNA is TGTGCCAGCAGGGCTATGAGTCGGGCCCAGTACTTC.

This clonotype was detected only once. The CDR3 DNA reads TGTGCCAGCAGTTTGGCAGGGCCCGTTTATGGCTACACCTTC. Amino acid sequence: CASSLAGPVYGYTF. The rearrangement uses TRBV12-3 or TRBV12-4 and TRBJ1-2; a weak D match, TRBD1 (5 bases). The CDR3 sequence is 14 residues long. Trimming stripped 3 bases from V and 5 bases from J, with 13 bases between.

At least ten counts were recorded for this clonotype. The chain carries TRBV20-1 and TRBJ2-4; a weak D match, TRBD1 (5 bases). The V end was cut by 3 bases, the J end by 0 bases, with 12 bases between. Germline assignment: CDR1 DFQATT and CDR2 SNEGSKA (reference sequence). This CDR3 comprises 15 residues. The CDR3 loop is CSASPGQGAKNIQYF. The CDR3 nucleotides are TGCAGTGCTAGTCCCGGTCAGGGAGCCAAAAACATTCAGTACTTC.

This clonotype was counted ten times or more. The genes are TRBV15 and TRBJ2-5; weak D call: TRBD1 (6 bases). The CDR3 sequence is 13 residues long. The germline CDR1 and CDR2 sequences are LNHNV and YYDKDF (reference sequence). Trimming took off 1 base at V and 6 bases at J, with 9 bases between the two ends. CDR3 region: CATSRVQGKTQYF. The CDR3 coding sequence is TGTGCCACCAGCAGAGTTCAGGGGAAGACCCAGTACTTC. Looking up the rest from reference TRBV15 and TRBJ2-5 gives the full variable domain: DAMVIQNPRYQVTQFGKPVTLSCSQTLNHNVMYWYQQKSSQAPKLLFHYYDKDFNNEADTPDNFQSRRPNTSFCFLDIRSPGLGDTAMYLCATSRVQGKTQYFGPGTRLLVL.

CDR3 sequence: CATSDFSANYGYTF. For the CDR3, the DNA is TGTGCCACCAGTGATTTCTCGGCGAACTATGGCTACACCTTC. V usage is TRBV24-1 and J usage is TRBJ1-2; D ambiguous. The germline gives CDR1 KGHDR, CDR2 SFDVKD. The V and J ends lost 1 base and 2 bases respectively, with 7 bases between them. The CDR3 extends over 14 amino acids.

This clonotype was detected many times. V gene TRBV7-2 combines with J gene TRBJ1-2; D gene ambiguous. The V gene lost 1 base and the J gene lost 5 bases, with 8 bases spanning the gap. The CDR3 is 13 residues long. Germline V lookup: CDR1 SGHTA, CDR2 FQGNSA. The CDR3 bases are TGTGCCAGCAGCTTAGGCCAGCCGTATGGCTACACCTTC. Amino acids: CASSLGQPYGYTF.

This clonotype has a count of ten or more. The chain recombines TRBV6-1 with TRBJ2-7; D tentatively reads TRBD1 or TRBD2 (5 bases each). Per the germline V gene, CDR1 is MNHNS and CDR2 is SASEGT. The CDR3 sequence is 15 residues long. V lost 4 bases, J lost 1 base, and 14 bases lay in between. The CDR3 coding sequence is TGTGCCAGCAGTGTTGGGGCGGGTTATTCCTACGAGCAGTACTTC. Encoded protein: CASSVGAGYSYEQYF.

This clonotype has ten or more counts. The chain links TRBV11-2 to TRBJ2-1, with 7 positions matching TRBD2. Germline V CDR1 and CDR2: SGHAT, FQNNGV. The CDR3 spans 16 residues. The V gene end was trimmed by 5 bases and the J gene end by 4 bases; junction bases not matched to a gene: 11. CDR3 in amino acids: CASSAQRGIRYNEQFF. The CDR3 coding sequence is TGTGCCAGCAGCGCCCAGCGGGGAATTAGGTACAATGAGCAGTTCTTC. Supplemented by reference TRBV11-2 and TRBJ2-1, the full variable domain reads EAGVAQSPRYKIIEKRQSVAFWCNPISGHATLYWYQQILGQGPKLLIQFQNNGVVDDSQLPKDRFSAERLKGVDSTLKIQPAKLEDSAVYLCASSAQRGIRYNEQFFGPGTRLTVL.